Listed here are 18 T cell receptor beta chains from one sample, sequenced in a study of glioma-infiltrating T cells after dendritic cell vaccination. TCRdb's table, derived via immunoSEQ multiplex PCR, lists solely in-frame clones and lacks some. This sample has more than 70,000 clones, with about nine tenths found just once. The sample's time point: after dendritic cell vaccination, including at tumor progression/relapse. The sample here was blood, taken after dendritic cell vaccination. The receptors were gathered from a human donor with glioblastoma.

The chain recombines TRBV9 with TRBJ1-1; D possibly corresponds to TRBD1 (5 bases). The CDR3 sequence is 14 residues long. Germline V CDR1 and CDR2: SGDLS, YYNGEE. Between the trimmed V and J ends, which lost 7 bases and 0 bases, there was a span of 13 bases. The CDR3 DNA follows: TGTGCCAGCTCTAGGGGAGGGATGAACACTGAAGCTTTCTTT. Amino acids: CASSRGGMNTEAFF.

The genes are TRBV5-4 and TRBJ1-3, with 7 bases matching TRBD1. The germline gives CDR1 SGHNT, CDR2 YYREEE (reference sequence). CDR3 length: 17 amino acids. V lost 0 bases and J lost 1; bases outside the gene matches: 7. CDR3 sequence reads: CASSLGGTATSGNTIYF. The CDR3 DNA sequence: TGTGCCAGCAGCTTGGGCGGGACAGCCACTTCTGGAAACACCATATATTTT. The full variable domain, completed using reference TRBV5-4 and TRBJ1-3, is ETGVTQSPTHLIKTRGQQVTLRCSSQSGHNTVSWYQQALGQGPQFIFQYYREEENGRGNFPPRFSGLQFPNYSSELNVNALELDDSALYLCASSLGGTATSGNTIYFGEGSWLTVV.

The rearrangement links TRBV5-1 to TRBJ2-3; tentative D call: TRBD1 (6 bases). CDR3 length equals 15 residues. CDR1 is SGHRS, CDR2 YFSETQ, per germline. The V end was cut by 2 bases, the J end by 4 bases, with 14 bases between. The CDR3 region is CASSFEDSHSDTQYF. The CDR3 nucleotides read TGCGCCAGCAGCTTTGAGGACAGTCATTCAGATACGCAGTATTTT.

This clone was seen once. The chain is built from TRBV7-9 and TRBJ2-1; the D gene is possibly TRBD2 (6 bases). The ends were cut back, 8 bases at V and 12 bases at J, with 26 bases in the middle. This CDR3 has 15 amino acids. Germline CDR1 and CDR2: SEHNR and FQNEAQ (reference sequence). CDR3 sequence: CASSFPLGGTIGQFF. DNA of the CDR3: TGTGCCAGCTCTTTCCCTCTGGGAGGAACAATTGGGCAGTTCTTC.

The chain is built from TRBV12-1 and TRBJ1-5. TRBV12-1 is shown as a pseudogene. The length of the CDR3 is 16 residues. The CDR3 is CASSFVPGIANQPQHF. CDR3 DNA: TGTGCCAGCAGCTTTGTTCCGGGGATTGCCAATCAGCCCCAGCATTTT.

The count of this clone is one. The chain is built from TRBV2 and TRBJ1-4; D gene uncertain. Germline loops: CDR1 SNHLY, CDR2 FYNNEI. The CDR3 is 14 amino acids. V dropped 8 bases and J dropped 11 bases, with 21 bases sitting between them. DNA of the CDR3: TGTGCCAGCCGCGACCTCGAGGTGTTGGGTAAACTGTTTTTT. Amino acids: CASRDLEVLGKLFF.

There are a few counts of this clone. The chain carries TRBV10-3 and TRBJ2-1, with D perhaps TRBD2 (6 bases). Trimming took 7 bases from V and 7 from J, leaving 17 bases between them. The V gene's germline CDR1 is ENHRY and CDR2 SYGVKD. The CDR3 contains 14 residues. The chain's CDR3 is CAINSVREPNEQFF. The CDR3 DNA follows: TGTGCCATCAATTCAGTCCGGGAGCCAAATGAGCAGTTCTTC.

The genes are TRBV15 and TRBJ2-6; D possibly corresponds to TRBD1 (7 bases). Deletions cut 8 bases from V and 4 bases from J, with 21 bases between. The CDR3 is 17 residues long. Germline V lookup: CDR1 LNHNV, CDR2 YYDKDF (reference sequence). The CDR3 spells CATSREQGGLGANVLTF. As DNA, the CDR3 is TGTGCCACCTCCCGGGAGCAGGGGGGACTCGGGGCCAACGTCCTGACTTTC.

The chain recombines TRBV5-1 with TRBJ2-5, with D possibly being TRBD2 (5 bases). This CDR3 spans 16 amino acids. V gave up 4 bases and J gave up 4 bases, with 20 bases separating them. Germline assignment: CDR1 SGHRS and CDR2 YFSETQ. Written as DNA, the CDR3 is TGCGCCAGCAGCCGAGAGGCATTGCGGGCTGGAGAGACCCAGTACTTC. Translating gives CASSREALRAGETQYF.

The V and J genes are TRBV5-1 and TRBJ2-1; 8 bases align to TRBD2. V shed 7 bases and J 4 bases; nucleotides not matched to a gene: 7. The CDR3 spans 14 residues. Germline V gene sequence: CDR1 SGHRS, CDR2 YFSETQ. The CDR3 reads CASGWASGYNEQFF. The CDR3 nucleotides read TGCGCCAGCGGGTGGGCTAGCGGGTACAATGAGCAGTTCTTC.

The chain employs TRBV7-9 and TRBJ2-7, with a possible D match to TRBD2 (6 bases). Trimming removed 4 bases at V and 7 bases at J, with 14 bases between. The CDR3 extends over 13 amino acids. Germline V gene data show CDR1 as SEHNR and CDR2 as FQNEAQ (reference sequence). In nucleotides, the CDR3 is TGTGCCAGCAGCTCCCAGTGGGGGAGGGAGCAGTACTTC. It translates to CASSSQWGREQYF.

The rearrangement joins TRBV10-2 to TRBJ1-1; 9 positions match TRBD1. Trimming removed 2 bases from V and 10 bases from J; junction bases left unmatched: 14. Germline lookup yields CDR1 WSHSY and CDR2 SAAADI. This CDR3 contains 16 residues. The CDR3, as DNA: TGCGCCAGCAGTGAGGCGTTGGGGACAGGGCTTTTCGTAGCTTTCTTT. This gives the protein CASSEALGTGLFVAFF.

This chain uses TRBV9 with TRBJ2-5; TRBD1 matches at 9 bases. Germline V lookup: CDR1 SGDLS, CDR2 YYNGEE. The CDR3 has 17 amino acids. V was clipped by 0 bases and J by 4 bases; unmatched bases: 10. CDR3 sequence reads: CASSVELGTGSTETQYF. The CDR3 nucleotides read TGTGCCAGCAGCGTAGAATTGGGGACAGGGTCTACAGAGACCCAGTACTTC.

This clone was seen a single time. In DNA, the CDR3 is TGTGCCAGCAGCGCGCGGGGGCCCCTCGGCCGCGAGCAGTACTTC. This translates into CASSARGPLGREQYF. The chain couples TRBV7-2 to TRBJ2-7; D is perhaps TRBD2 (7 bases). This CDR3 has 15 amino acids. Trimming stripped 5 bases from V and 6 bases from J, with 20 bases between. Germline lookup yields CDR1 SGHTA and CDR2 FQGNSA.

The V and J genes are TRBV7-3 and TRBJ2-1; tentatively, D is TRBD2 (6 bases). This CDR3 spans 16 amino acids. With 4 bases removed from V and 1 base from J, the gap between germline ends came to 14 bases. CDR1 SGHTA and CDR2 FQGTGA come from the germline V gene. CDR3 DNA sequence: TGTGCCAGCAGCTCAGGAGGGAGCGGTTCCTACAATGAGCAGTTCTTC. Amino acid sequence: CASSSGGSGSYNEQFF.

V usage is TRBV15 and J usage is TRBJ2-1; 10 bases fit TRBD1. V lost 0 bases and J lost 5; bases outside the gene matches: 7. CDR1 and CDR2 (germline): LNHNV, YYDKDF (reference sequence). This CDR3 is 17 amino acids long. This CDR3 is CATSRDISGQGHNEQFF. As DNA, the CDR3 is TGTGCCACCAGCAGAGATATCTCGGGACAGGGGCACAATGAGCAGTTCTTC.

This sequence joins TRBV21-1 and TRBJ2-6; the table's D call, TRBD1, was not checked against the DNA. TRBV21-1 is listed as a pseudogene. This CDR3 contains 19 residues. CDR3 sequence: CASSKPTGQDSSGANVLTF. The CDR3 DNA reads as TGTGCCAGCAGCAAACCCACGGGACAGGACAGCTCTGGGGCCAACGTCCTGACTTTC.

V and J are TRBV19 and TRBJ2-2; D is uncertain. Germline CDR1 reads LNHDA; CDR2 reads SQIVND (reference sequence). The CDR3 length is 14 residues. Trimming took off 3 bases at V and 1 base at J, with 6 bases between the two ends. CDR3 residues: CASSITVNTGELFF. The CDR3 DNA follows: TGTGCCAGTAGTATCACGGTGAACACCGGGGAGCTGTTTTTT.